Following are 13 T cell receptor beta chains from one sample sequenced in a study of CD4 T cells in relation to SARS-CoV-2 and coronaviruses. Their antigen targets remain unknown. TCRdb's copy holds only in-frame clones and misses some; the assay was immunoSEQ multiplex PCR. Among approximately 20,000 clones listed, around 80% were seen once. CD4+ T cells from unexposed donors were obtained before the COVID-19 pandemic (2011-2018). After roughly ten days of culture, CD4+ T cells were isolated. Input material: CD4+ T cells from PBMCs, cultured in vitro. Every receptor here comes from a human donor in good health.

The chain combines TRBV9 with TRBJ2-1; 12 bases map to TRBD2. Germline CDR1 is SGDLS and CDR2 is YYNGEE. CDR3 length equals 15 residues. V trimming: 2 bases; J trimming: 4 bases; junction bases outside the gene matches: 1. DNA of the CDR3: TGTGCCAGCAGCGTGACTAGCGGGGGATACAATGAGCAGTTCTTC. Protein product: CASSVTSGGYNEQFF. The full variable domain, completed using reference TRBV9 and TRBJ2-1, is DSGVTQTPKHLITATGQRVTLRCSPRSGDLSVYWYQQSLDQGLQFLIQYYNGEERAKGNILERFSAQQFPDLHSELNLSSLELGDSALYFCASSVTSGGYNEQFFGPGTRLTVL.

The CDR3 loop is CASSELGDTQYF. Here the CDR3 DNA reads TGTGCCAGCAGTGAGTTGGGGGATACGCAGTATTTT. The rearrangement joins TRBV2 to TRBJ2-3; no firm D call. The germline CDR1 and CDR2 sequences are SNHLY and FYNNEI. The CDR3 is 12 amino acids. V was pared by 3 bases and J by 6 bases, with 7 bases between. Full variable domain (missing parts from reference TRBV2 and TRBJ2-3): EPEVTQTPSHQVTQMGQEVILRCVPISNHLYFYWYRQILGQKVEFLVSFYNNEISEKSEIFDDQFSVERPDGSNFTLKIRSTKLEDSAMYFCASSELGDTQYFGPGTRLTVL.

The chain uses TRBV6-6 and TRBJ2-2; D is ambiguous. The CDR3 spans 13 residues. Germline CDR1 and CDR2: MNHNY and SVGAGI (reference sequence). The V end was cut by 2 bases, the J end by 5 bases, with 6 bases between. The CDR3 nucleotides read TGTGCCAGCAGTTACAAAGTAACCGGGGAGCTGTTTTTT. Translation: CASSYKVTGELFF.

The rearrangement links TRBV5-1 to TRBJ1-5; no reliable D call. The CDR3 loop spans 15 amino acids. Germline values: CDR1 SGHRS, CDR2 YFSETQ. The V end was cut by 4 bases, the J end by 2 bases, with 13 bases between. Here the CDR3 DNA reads TGCGCCAGCAGCCCAGCAGACCCCCGCAATCAGCCCCAGCATTTT. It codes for CASSPADPRNQPQHF.

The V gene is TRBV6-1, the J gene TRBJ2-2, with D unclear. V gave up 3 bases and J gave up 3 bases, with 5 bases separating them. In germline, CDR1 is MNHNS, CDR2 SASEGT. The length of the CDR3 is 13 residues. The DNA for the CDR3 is TGTGCCAGCAGTGATCTTCACACCGGGGAGCTGTTTTTT. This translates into CASSDLHTGELFF.

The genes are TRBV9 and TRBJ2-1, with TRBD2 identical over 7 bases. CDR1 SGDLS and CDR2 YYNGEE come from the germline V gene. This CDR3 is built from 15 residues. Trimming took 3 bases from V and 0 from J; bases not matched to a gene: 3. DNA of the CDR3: TGTGCCAGCAGCGCGGGGGGATACTCCTACAATGAGCAGTTCTTC. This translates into CASSAGGYSYNEQFF.

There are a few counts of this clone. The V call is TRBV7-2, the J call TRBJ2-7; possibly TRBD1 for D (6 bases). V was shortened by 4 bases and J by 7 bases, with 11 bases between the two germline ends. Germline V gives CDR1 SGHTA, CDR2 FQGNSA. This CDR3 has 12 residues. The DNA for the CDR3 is TGTGCCAGCAGCTCGTCAGGGGTGGAGCAGTACTTC. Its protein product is CASSSSGVEQYF.

The CDR3 bases are TGTGCCAGCTCACCACTCGCTGCGGGAGAGGCGGGTGAGCAGTTCTTC. Amino acids: CASSPLAAGEAGEQFF. The chain has TRBV18 and TRBJ2-1, with 7 positions matching TRBD2. Germline CDR1 reads KGHSH; CDR2 reads LQKENI. The trim removed 1 base at V and 9 bases at J, leaving 12 bases unmatched. The CDR3 totals 16 residues.

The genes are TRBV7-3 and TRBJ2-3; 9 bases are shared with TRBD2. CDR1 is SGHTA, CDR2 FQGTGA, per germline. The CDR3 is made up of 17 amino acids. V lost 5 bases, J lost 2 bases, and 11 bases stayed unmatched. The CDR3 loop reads CASSPLKERGVTDTQYF. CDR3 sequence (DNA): TGTGCCAGCAGCCCCCTCAAGGAGCGGGGGGTCACAGATACGCAGTATTTT.

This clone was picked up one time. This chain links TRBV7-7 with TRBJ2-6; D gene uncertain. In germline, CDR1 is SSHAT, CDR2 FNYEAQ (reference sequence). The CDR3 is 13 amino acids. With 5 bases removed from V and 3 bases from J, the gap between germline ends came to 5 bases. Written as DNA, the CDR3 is TGTGCCAGCAGCGCTAGTGGGGCCAACGTCCTGACTTTC. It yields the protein CASSASGANVLTF. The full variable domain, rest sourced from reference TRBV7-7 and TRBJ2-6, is GAGVSQSPRYKVTKRGQDVTLRCDPISSHATLYWYQQALGQGPEFLTYFNYEAQPDKSGLPSDRFSAERPEGSISTLTIQRTEQRDSAMYRCASSASGANVLTFGAGSRLTVL.

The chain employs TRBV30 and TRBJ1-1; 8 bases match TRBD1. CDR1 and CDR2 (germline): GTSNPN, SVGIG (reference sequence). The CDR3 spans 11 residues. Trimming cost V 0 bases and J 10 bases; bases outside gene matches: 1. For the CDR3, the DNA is TGTGCCTGGAGTGTCAGGGGGCCAGCTTTCTTT. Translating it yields CAWSVRGPAFF.

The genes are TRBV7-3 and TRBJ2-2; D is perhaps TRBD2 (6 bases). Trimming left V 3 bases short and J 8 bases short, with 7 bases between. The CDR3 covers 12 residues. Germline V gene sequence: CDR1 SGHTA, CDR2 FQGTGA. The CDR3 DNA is TGTGCCAGCAGCTTCGGGACTGGGGAGCTGTTTTTT. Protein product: CASSFGTGELFF.

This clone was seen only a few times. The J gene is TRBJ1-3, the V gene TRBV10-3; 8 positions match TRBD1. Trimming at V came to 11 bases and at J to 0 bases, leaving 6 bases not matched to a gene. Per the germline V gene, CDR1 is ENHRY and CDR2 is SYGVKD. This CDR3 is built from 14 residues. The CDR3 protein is CAARDRGSGNTIYF. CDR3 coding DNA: TGTGCCGCGCGAGACAGGGGCTCTGGAAACACCATATATTTT.